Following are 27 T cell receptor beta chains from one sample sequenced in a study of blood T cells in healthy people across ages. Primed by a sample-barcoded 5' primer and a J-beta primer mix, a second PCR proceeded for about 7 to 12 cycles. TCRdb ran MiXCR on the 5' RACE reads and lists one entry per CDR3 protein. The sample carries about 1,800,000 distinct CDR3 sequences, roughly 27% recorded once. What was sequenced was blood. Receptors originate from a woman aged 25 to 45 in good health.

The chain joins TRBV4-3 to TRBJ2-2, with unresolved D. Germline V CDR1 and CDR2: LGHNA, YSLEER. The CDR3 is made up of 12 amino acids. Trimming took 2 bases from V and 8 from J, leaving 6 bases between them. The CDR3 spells CASSQFQGELFF. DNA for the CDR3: TGCGCCAGCAGCCAATTTCAGGGGGAGCTGTTTTTT.

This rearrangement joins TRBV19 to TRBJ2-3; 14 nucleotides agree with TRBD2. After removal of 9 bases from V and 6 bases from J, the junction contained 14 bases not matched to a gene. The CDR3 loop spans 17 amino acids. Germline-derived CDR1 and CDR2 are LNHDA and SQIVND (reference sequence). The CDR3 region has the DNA TGTGCCAGCGCCGGCTTGACTAGCGGGGGGGCCCTGGATACGCAGTATTTT. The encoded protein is CASAGLTSGGALDTQYF.

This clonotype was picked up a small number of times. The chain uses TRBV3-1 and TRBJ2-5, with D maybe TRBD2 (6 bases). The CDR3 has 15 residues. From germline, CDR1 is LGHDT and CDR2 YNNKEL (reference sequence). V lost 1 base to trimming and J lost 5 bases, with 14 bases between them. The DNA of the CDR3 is TGTGCCAGCAGCCAAGCCGGGACTCTGCGTGAGACCCAGTACTTC. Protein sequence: CASSQAGTLRETQYF.

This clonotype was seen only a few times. The CDR3 bases are TGTGCCAGCAGCTTGACGCCAATGACAGGGGGCACGGAGACCCAGTACTTC. Protein product: CASSLTPMTGGTETQYF. J is TRBJ2-5 and V is TRBV7-3; 10 bases match TRBD1. The germline V gene has CDR1 SGHTA and CDR2 FQGTGA. The J segment lost 5 bases and the V segment lost 3 bases, leaving 12 bases of the junction unmatched. The CDR3 spans 17 residues. Supplemented by reference TRBV7-3 and TRBJ2-5, the full variable domain reads GAGVSQTPSNKVTEKGKYVELRCDPISGHTALYWYRQSLGQGPEFLIYFQGTGAADDSGLPNDRFFAVRPEGSVSTLKIQRTERGDSAVYLCASSLTPMTGGTETQYFGPGTRLLVL.

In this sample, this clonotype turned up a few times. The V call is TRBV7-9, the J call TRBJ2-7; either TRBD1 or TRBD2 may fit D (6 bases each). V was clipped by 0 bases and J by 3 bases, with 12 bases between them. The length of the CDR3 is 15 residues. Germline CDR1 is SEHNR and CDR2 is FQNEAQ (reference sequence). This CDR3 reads CASSLAGGELYEQYF. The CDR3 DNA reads TGTGCCAGCAGCTTAGCGGGGGGCGAACTCTACGAGCAGTACTTC.

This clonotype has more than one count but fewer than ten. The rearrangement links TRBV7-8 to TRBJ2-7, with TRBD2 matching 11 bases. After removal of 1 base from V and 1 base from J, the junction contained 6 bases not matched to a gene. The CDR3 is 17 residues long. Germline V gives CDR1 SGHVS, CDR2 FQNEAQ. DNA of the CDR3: TGTGCCAGCAGCTTAGTTCGACTAGCGGGAAAGTCCTACGAGCAGTACTTC. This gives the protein CASSLVRLAGKSYEQYF.

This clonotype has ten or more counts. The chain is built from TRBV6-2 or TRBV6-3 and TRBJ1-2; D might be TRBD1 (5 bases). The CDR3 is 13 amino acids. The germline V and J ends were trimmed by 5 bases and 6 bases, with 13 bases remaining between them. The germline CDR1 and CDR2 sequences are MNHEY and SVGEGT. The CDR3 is CASSLGTADGYTF. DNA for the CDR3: TGTGCCAGCAGTCTTGGGACGGCGGATGGCTACACCTTC.

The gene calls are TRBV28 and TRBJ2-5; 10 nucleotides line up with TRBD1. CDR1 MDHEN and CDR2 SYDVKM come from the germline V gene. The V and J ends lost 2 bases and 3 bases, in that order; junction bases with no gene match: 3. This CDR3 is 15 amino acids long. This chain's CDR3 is CASSLGTGDEETQYF. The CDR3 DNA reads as TGTGCCAGCAGTTTAGGGACAGGGGACGAAGAGACCCAGTACTTC.

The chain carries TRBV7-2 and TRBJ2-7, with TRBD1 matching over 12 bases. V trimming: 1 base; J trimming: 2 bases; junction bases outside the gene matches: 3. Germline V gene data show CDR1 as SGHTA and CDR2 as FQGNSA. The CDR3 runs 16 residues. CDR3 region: CASSLVGTGGPYEQYF. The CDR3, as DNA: TGTGCCAGCAGCTTAGTAGGGACAGGGGGCCCCTACGAGCAGTACTTC.

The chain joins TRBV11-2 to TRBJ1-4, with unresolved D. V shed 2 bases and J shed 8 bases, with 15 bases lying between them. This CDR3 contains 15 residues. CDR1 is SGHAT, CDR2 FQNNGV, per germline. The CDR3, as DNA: TGTGCCAGCAGCTTACGGGGTGCAGCGGGAGAAAAACTGTTTTTT. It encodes CASSLRGAAGEKLFF.

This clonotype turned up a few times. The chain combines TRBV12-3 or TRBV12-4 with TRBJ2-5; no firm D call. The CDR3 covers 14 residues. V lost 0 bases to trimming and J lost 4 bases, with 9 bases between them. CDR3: CASSLALPAETQYF. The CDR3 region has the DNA TGTGCCAGCAGTTTAGCGCTACCTGCAGAGACCCAGTACTTC.

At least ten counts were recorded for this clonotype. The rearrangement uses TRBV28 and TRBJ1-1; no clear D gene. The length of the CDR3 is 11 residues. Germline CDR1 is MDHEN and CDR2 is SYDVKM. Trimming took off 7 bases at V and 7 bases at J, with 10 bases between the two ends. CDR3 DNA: TGTGCCAGCACCCGCAACCGTGAAGCTTTCTTT. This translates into CASTRNREAFF.

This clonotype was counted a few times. The CDR3 sequence: CSLSGGSYEQYF. The CDR3 bases are TGCAGCTTGAGCGGGGGGTCCTACGAGCAGTACTTC. This chain joins TRBV29-1 and TRBJ2-7; 9 bases are a match to TRBD2. The CDR3 runs 12 residues. The germline gives CDR1 SQVTM, CDR2 ANQGSEA. V trimming: 8 bases; J trimming: 1 base; junction bases outside the gene matches: 3.

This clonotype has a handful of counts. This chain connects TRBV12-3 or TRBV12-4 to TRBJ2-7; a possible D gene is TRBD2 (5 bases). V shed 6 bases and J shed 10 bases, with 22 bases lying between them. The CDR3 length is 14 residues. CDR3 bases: TGTGCCAGCAGCCCCCCCGGAGGACCTTGGGTTCAGTACTTC. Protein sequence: CASSPPGGPWVQYF.

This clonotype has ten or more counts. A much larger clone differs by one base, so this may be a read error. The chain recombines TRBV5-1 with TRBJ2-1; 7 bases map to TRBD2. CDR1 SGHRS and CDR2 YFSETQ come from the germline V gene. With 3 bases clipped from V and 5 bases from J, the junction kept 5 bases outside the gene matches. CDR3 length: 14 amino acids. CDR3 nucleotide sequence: TGCGCCAGCAGCTGGGCGGGGGACGACAATGAGCAGTTCTTC. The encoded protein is CASSWAGDDNEQFF.

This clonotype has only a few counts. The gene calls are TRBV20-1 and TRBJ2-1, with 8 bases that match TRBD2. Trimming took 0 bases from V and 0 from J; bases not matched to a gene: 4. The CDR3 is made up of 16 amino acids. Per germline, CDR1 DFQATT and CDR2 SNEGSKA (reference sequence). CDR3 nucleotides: TGCAGTGCTAGAGATCGGGGGGGCCGCTCCTACAATGAGCAGTTCTTC. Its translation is CSARDRGGRSYNEQFF.

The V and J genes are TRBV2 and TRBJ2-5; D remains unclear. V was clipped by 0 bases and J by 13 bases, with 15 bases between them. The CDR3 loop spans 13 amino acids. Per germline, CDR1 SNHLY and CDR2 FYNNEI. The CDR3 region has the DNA TGTGCCAGCAGTGAAGCGCTTCAGGACCTCATGTACTTC. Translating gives CASSEALQDLMYF.

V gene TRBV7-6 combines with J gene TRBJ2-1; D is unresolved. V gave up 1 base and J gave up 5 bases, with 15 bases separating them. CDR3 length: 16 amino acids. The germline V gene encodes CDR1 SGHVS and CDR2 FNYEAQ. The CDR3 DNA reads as TGTGCCAGCAGCTTAGGTCGGGTGGCGCCTCACAATGAGCAGTTCTTC. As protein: CASSLGRVAPHNEQFF.

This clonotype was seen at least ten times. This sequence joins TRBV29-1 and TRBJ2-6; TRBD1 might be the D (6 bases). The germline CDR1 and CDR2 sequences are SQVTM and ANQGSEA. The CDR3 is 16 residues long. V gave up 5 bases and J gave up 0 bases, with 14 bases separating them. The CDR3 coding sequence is TGCAGCGTTTTCGGAGACAGGACCTCTGGGGCCAACGTCCTGACTTTC. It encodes CSVFGDRTSGANVLTF. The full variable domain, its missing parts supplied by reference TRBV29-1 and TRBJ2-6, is SAVISQKPSRDICQRGTSLTIQCQVDSQVTMMFWYRQQPGQSLTLIATANQGSEATYESGFVIDKFPISRPNLTFSTLTVSNMSPEDSSIYLCSVFGDRTSGANVLTFGAGSRLTVL.

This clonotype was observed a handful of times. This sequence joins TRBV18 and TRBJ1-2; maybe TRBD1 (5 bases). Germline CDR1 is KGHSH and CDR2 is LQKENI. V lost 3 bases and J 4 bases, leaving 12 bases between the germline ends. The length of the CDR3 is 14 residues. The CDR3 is CASSPSREGYGYTF. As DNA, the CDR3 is TGTGCCAGCTCACCGTCCAGGGAGGGCTATGGCTACACCTTC.

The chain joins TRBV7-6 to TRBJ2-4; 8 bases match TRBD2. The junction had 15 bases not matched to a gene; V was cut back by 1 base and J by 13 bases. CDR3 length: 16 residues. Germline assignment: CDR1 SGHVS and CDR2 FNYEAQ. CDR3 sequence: CASSLVGTSLYNEQYF. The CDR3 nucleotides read TGTGCCAGCAGCTTAGTCGGGACTAGTCTCTACAATGAGCAGTACTTC.

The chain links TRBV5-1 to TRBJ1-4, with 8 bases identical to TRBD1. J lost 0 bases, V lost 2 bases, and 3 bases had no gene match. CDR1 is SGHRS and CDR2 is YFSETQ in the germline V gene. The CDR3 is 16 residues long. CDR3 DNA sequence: TGCGCCAGCAGCTTACAGGGGGGTGCAACTAATGAAAAACTGTTTTTT. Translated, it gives CASSLQGGATNEKLFF.

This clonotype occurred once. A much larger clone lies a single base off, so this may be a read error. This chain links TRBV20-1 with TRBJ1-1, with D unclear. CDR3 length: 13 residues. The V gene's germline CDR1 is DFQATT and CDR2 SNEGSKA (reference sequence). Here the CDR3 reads CSTRRRRRVEAFF. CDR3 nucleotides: TGCAGTACTAGACGTAGGAGGCGGGTGGAAGCTTTCTTT.

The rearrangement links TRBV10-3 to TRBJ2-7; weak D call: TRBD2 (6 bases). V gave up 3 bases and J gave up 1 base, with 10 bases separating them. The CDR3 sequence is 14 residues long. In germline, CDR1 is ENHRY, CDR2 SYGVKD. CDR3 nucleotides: TGTGCCATCAGTGAACGACGGGGGTCCTACGAGCAGTACTTC. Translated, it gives CAISERRGSYEQYF.

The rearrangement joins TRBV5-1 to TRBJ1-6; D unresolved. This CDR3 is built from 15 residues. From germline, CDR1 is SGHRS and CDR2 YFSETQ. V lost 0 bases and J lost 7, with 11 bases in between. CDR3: CASSLVAVNNSPLHF. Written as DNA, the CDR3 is TGCGCCAGCAGCTTGGTCGCGGTCAACAATTCACCCCTCCACTTT.

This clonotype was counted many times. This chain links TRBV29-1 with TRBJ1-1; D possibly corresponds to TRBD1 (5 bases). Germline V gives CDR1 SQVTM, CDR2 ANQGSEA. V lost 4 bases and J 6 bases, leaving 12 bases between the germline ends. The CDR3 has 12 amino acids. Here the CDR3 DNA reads TGCAGCGTTGCGCAGGGCGTCGCTGAAGCTTTCTTT. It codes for CSVAQGVAEAFF.

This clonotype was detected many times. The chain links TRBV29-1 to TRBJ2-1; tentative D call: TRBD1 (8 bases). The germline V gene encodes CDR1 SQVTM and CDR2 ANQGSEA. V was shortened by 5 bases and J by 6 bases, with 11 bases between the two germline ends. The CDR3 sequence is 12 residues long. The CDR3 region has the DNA TGCAGCGTTAGCGGGACAGGCAATGAGCAGTTCTTC. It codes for CSVSGTGNEQFF.